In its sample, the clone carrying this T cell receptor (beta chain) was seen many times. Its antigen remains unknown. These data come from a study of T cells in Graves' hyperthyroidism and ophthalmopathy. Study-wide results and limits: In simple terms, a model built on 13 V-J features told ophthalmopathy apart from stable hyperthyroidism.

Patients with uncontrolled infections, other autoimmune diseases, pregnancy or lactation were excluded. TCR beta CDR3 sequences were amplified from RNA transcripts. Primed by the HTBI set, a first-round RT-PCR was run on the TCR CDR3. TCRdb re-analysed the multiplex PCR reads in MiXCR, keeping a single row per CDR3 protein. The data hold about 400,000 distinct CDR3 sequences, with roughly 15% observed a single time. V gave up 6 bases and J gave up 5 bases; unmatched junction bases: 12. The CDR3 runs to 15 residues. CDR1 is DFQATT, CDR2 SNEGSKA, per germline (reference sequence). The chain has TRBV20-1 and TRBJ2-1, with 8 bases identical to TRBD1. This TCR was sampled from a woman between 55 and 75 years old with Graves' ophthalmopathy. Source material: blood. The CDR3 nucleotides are TGCAGTGCACCTGACAGGGGCCTTTACCACAATGAGCAGTTCTTC. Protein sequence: CSAPDRGLYHNEQFF.